This TCR beta chain was obtained from a study of blood T cell repertoires in COVID-19. This clone was detected a few times. Germline CDR1 SGHVS, CDR2 FQNEAQ. The CDR3 contains 13 residues. The ends were cut back, 1 base at V and 7 bases at J, with 8 bases in the middle. Here immunoSEQ multiplex PCR was the method, and the copy in TCRdb shows in-frame clones only, minus some. Seen here are fewer than 200,000 clones, around 85% observed once, and the top ten hold roughly 8%. Sequencing used peripheral blood. J is TRBJ1-5 and V is TRBV7-8; no clear D gene. The sequence was collected from a woman aged 55-70 years with acute or convalescent COVID-19. CDR3 amino acids: CASSLERSQPQHF. The CDR3 DNA follows: TGTGCCAGCAGCTTAGAGAGAAGCCAGCCCCAGCATTTT.